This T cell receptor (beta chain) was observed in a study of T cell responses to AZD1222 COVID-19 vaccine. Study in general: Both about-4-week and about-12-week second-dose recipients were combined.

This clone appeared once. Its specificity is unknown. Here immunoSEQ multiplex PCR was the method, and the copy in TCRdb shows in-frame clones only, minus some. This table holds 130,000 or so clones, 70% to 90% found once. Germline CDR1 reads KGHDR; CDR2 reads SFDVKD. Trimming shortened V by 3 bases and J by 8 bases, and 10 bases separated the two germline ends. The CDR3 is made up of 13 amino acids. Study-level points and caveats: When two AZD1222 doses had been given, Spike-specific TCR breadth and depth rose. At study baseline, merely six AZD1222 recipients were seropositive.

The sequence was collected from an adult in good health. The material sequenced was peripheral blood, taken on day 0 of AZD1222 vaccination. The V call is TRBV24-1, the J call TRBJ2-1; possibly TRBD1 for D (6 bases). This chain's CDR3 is CATSDPNRDEQFF. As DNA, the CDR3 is TGTGCCACCAGTGATCCCAACAGGGATGAGCAGTTCTTC.